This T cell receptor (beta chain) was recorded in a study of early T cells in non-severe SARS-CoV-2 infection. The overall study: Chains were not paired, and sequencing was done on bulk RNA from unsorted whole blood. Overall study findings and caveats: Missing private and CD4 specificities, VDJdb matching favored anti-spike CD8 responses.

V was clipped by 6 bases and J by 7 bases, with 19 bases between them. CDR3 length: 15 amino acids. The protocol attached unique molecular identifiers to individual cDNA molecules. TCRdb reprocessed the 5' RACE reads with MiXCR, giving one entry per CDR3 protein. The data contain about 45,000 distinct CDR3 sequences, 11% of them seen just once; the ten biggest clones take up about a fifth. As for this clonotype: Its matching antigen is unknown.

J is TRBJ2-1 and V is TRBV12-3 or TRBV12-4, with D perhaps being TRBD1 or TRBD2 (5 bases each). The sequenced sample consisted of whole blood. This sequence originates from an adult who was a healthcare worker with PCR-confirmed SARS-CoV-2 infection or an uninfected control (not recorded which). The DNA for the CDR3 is TGTGCCAGCAGCCCAAGGGGTCGGGGATGGAATGAGCAGTTCTTC. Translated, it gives CASSPRGRGWNEQFF.